This is a list of T cell receptor beta chains from one sample in a study of early T cells in non-severe SARS-CoV-2 infection. TCRdb passed the 5' RACE reads through MiXCR, listing each CDR3 protein once. The sample records more than 95,000 distinct CDR3 sequences, around 10% being singletons. The sample here was whole blood, taken at baseline. The receptor source for this set is an adult who was a healthcare worker with PCR-confirmed SARS-CoV-2 infection or an uninfected control (not recorded which). The CDR3 runs from the conserved cysteine through the conserved F or W. The D gene is left open where the match is weak. Size tells how often a clone was seen (once, few, many) or the class of an expanded clone, and some rows leave it out.

j_call,cdr3_length,clone_size,v_call,d_call,cdr3_aa,cdr3_nt
TRBJ1-5,13,few,TRBV20-1,NA,CSARLGGNQPQHF,TGCAGTGCTAGATTAGGTGGGAATCAGCCCCAGCATTTT
TRBJ2-3,15,few,TRBV11-2,TRBD1,CASSFRGIITDTQYF,TGTGCCAGCAGCTTCAGGGGGATCATCACAGATACGCAGTATTTT
TRBJ1-2,15,few,TRBV9,NA,CASSVASGGNYGYTF,TGTGCCAGCAGCGTAGCGTCAGGCGGTAACTATGGCTACACCTTC
TRBJ2-2,14,few,TRBV29-1,NA,CSVAGTTYTGELFF,TGCAGCGTGGCCGGGACAACGTACACCGGGGAGCTGTTTTTT
TRBJ2-1,17,few,TRBV9,TRBD1,CASSTSLSGTGRNEQFF,TGTGCCAGCAGCACGAGCCTTTCCGGGACAGGTAGAAATGAGCAGTTCTTC
TRBJ2-3,11,many,TRBV5-1,NA,CASSVTDTQYF,TGCGCCAGCAGCGTCACAGATACGCAGTATTTT
TRBJ2-7,11,NA,TRBV3-1,TRBD2,CASSQDGRAIF,TGTGCCAGCAGCCAAGACGGGAGGGCGATCTTC
TRBJ2-7,12,few,TRBV29-1,TRBD1,CSVGGTVDEQYF,TGCAGCGTTGGGGGGACAGTCGACGAGCAGTACTTC
TRBJ2-7,15,NA,TRBV5-1,TRBD1,CASSPRDRAVYEQYF,TGCGCCAGCAGCCCCCGGGACAGGGCCGTCTACGAGCAGTACTTC
TRBJ1-1,15,many,TRBV18,NA,CASSPSGGRATEAFF,TGTGCCAGCTCACCCTCTGGTGGGAGGGCAACTGAAGCTTTCTTT
TRBJ1-2,12,few,TRBV7-2,NA,CASSLGLNGYTF,TGTGCCAGCAGCTTAGGCCTAAATGGCTACACCTTC
TRBJ1-1,15,few,TRBV7-2,TRBD1,CASSHTTGVSTEAFF,TGTGCCAGCAGCCATACCACAGGGGTGTCCACTGAAGCTTTCTTT
TRBJ2-1,16,NA,TRBV10-3,TRBD2,CAISEGTSGPGNEQFF,TGTGCCATCAGTGAAGGGACTAGCGGGCCCGGTAATGAGCAGTTCTTC
TRBJ2-7,13,many,TRBV7-2,NA,CASSLARAERQYF,TGTGCCAGCAGCTTAGCGCGGGCTGAGAGGCAGTACTTC
TRBJ1-4,15,few,TRBV7-2,TRBD1,CASSLTGQGNEKLFF,TGTGCCAGCAGCTTAACGGGACAGGGTAATGAAAAACTGTTTTTT
TRBJ1-5,14,few,TRBV2,NA,CASSELTANQPQHF,TGTGCCAGCAGTGAATTGACAGCGAATCAGCCCCAGCATTTT
TRBJ2-2,16,NA,TRBV9,TRBD1,CASSVGQGANTGELFF,TGTGCCAGCAGCGTAGGACAGGGCGCGAACACCGGGGAGCTGTTTTTT
TRBJ2-1,14,NA,TRBV6-5,TRBD2,CASSYDAGGLKQFF,TGTGCCAGCAGTTACGACGCGGGGGGTCTGAAGCAGTTCTTC
TRBJ2-2,15,many,TRBV6-5,NA,CASSYSRGFAGELFF,TGTGCCAGCAGTTATTCGAGGGGCTTCGCCGGGGAGCTGTTTTTT
TRBJ2-3,16,few,TRBV4-3,NA,CASSQEGDLDTDTQYF,TGCGCCAGCAGCCAAGAGGGGGACCTAGACACAGATACGCAGTATTTT
TRBJ2-3,16,many,TRBV24-1,NA,CATSDSREEGTDTQYF,TGTGCCACCAGTGATAGCAGGGAGGAGGGCACAGATACGCAGTATTTT
TRBJ2-1,15,NA,TRBV21-1,NA,CASSKEDRGGNEQFF,TGTGCCAGCAGCAAAGAGGACAGGGGAGGTAATGAGCAGTTCTTC
TRBJ2-2,15,few,TRBV7-9,NA,CASSPDSQVTGELFF,TGTGCCAGCAGCCCAGACAGTCAGGTCACCGGGGAGCTGTTTTTT
TRBJ2-3,18,many,TRBV20-1,NA,CSAPPRGDRTGYTDTQYF,TGCAGTGCCCCCCCGAGGGGTGACAGGACCGGGTACACAGATACGCAGTATTTT
TRBJ2-1,15,NA,TRBV7-2,TRBD2,CASSKSGGTGNEQFF,TGTGCCAGCAGCAAAAGCGGGGGCACAGGCAATGAGCAGTTCTTC
TRBJ2-2,14,NA,TRBV5-1,NA,CASSLAAFTGELFF,TGCGCCAGCAGCTTGGCTGCGTTCACCGGGGAGCTGTTTTTT
TRBJ2-2,13,many,TRBV7-2,NA,CASSLEGTGELFF,TGTGCCAGCAGCTTAGAAGGTACCGGGGAGCTGTTTTTT
TRBJ2-6,17,few,TRBV11-1,NA,CASSLDVGYSGANVLTF,TGTGCCAGCAGCTTGGATGTCGGATACTCTGGGGCCAACGTCCTGACTTTC
TRBJ2-1,15,few,TRBV5-1,TRBD2,CASSLTSGSRNEQFF,TGCGCCAGCAGCCTGACTAGCGGGAGTCGGAATGAGCAGTTCTTC
TRBJ2-7,14,NA,TRBV6-5,NA,CASSSMRSFYEQYF,TGTGCCAGCAGTTCGATGCGAAGCTTCTACGAGCAGTACTTC
TRBJ2-7,13,NA,TRBV7-8,NA,CASSFVHLYEQYF,TGTGCCAGCAGCTTTGTGCACCTCTACGAGCAGTACTTC
TRBJ2-5,14,NA,TRBV10-3,NA,CAISAGPSQETQYF,TGTGCCATCAGTGCAGGACCGTCCCAAGAGACCCAGTACTTC
TRBJ2-7,13,many,TRBV3-1,NA,CASSQEVGYEQYF,TGTGCCAGCAGCCAAGAAGTGGGCTACGAGCAGTACTTC
TRBJ1-2,15,many,TRBV9,NA,CASSVDPQGAYGYTF,TGTGCCAGCAGCGTAGACCCCCAGGGAGCTTATGGCTACACCTTC
TRBJ2-3,16,few,TRBV20-1,TRBD2,CSAGTSGGAGTDTQYF,TGCAGTGCTGGGACTAGCGGGGGGGCGGGCACAGATACGCAGTATTTT
TRBJ2-7,17,few,TRBV7-9,TRBD2,CASSSNTLAGGSYEQYF,TGTGCCAGCAGCTCCAACACCCTAGCGGGTGGATCCTACGAGCAGTACTTC
TRBJ1-1,13,many,TRBV12-3/TRBV12-4,TRBD1,CASSLQGATEAFF,TGTGCCAGCAGCCTTCAGGGGGCCACTGAAGCTTTCTTT
TRBJ1-1,14,NA,TRBV14,NA,CASSQAPPYTEAFF,TGTGCCAGCAGCCAAGCTCCACCTTACACTGAAGCTTTCTTT
TRBJ1-1,14,NA,TRBV5-1,NA,CASSLVSGLYEAFF,TGCGCCAGCAGCTTGGTGTCGGGACTTTATGAAGCTTTCTTT
TRBJ1-2,14,NA,TRBV5-1,NA,CASSLEEGWNGYTF,TGCGCCAGCAGCTTGGAGGAGGGGTGGAATGGCTACACCTTC
TRBJ2-5,15,many,TRBV9,NA,CASSVSGTRRETQYF,TGTGCCAGCAGCGTATCAGGGACTCGTCGCGAGACCCAGTACTTC